Reported below is one T cell receptor (beta chain). The data were obtained in a study of blood T cell repertoires in COVID-19. In the study overall: Donors in the United States, Italy and Spain gave samples during acute or convalescent COVID-19. PBMCs, B-cell-depleted T cells, or T cells were the source of the cDNA or gDNA that made up the material.

In the source study's methods: Estimated nucleated cell counts came from reference gene primer amplification. Clones were sequenced by immunoSEQ multiplex PCR, and TCRdb holds only the in-frame ones, with some missing. V and J calls and clone size are those listed in that table; D and trimming were worked out from the DNA. The sample carries about 200,000 clones, 84% recorded once. The clonotype was recovered from a human donor in a cohort sampled during active COVID-19. The sequenced material came from peripheral blood.

CDR3 sequence reads: CASSLSSGETQYF. The DNA of the CDR3 is TGTGCCAGCAGCCTTTCTAGCGGTGAGACCCAGTACTTC. This chain links TRBV5-5 with TRBJ2-5; 7 nucleotides agree with TRBD2. The CDR3 is made up of 13 amino acids. V was clipped by 4 bases and J by 5 bases; unmatched bases: 5. Looked up from germline, CDR1 is SGHKS and CDR2 is YYEKEE (reference sequence).